This T cell receptor beta chain was retrieved from a study of glioma-infiltrating T cells after dendritic cell vaccination. Looking at the study overall: Treatment, given 2003 to 2012, was autologous tumor lysate-pulsed dendritic cell vaccination.

Worth noting for this clone: Its target is unknown.

Up to 2 ug genomic DNA was used for TCRB CDR3 amplification. The PCR used 60 V beta and 13 J beta primers. Sequenced by immunoSEQ multiplex PCR; TCRdb stores in-frame clones only, minus some. The sample lists around 21,000 clones, approximately 85% occurring once. General observations from the study: Few patients contributed both blood and tumor specimens.

CDR3 length equals 14 residues. V was trimmed by 0 bases and J by 6 bases, leaving 10 bases between them. Germline V lookup: CDR1 SGDLS, CDR2 YYNGEE. The origin of this receptor is a human donor with glioblastoma. Source: blood, taken before dendritic cell vaccination. This chain uses TRBV9 with TRBJ2-1; D uncertain. The CDR3 DNA sequence: TGTGCCAGCAGCGTAGTGGCTTTTCCCAATGAGCAGTTCTTC. It translates to CASSVVAFPNEQFF.